This record concerns one T cell receptor (beta chain) sequence. Method: immunoSEQ multiplex PCR; TCRdb's copy keeps in-frame clones and lacks some. The sample lists 3,500 to 4,500 clones, 76% occurring once. The CDR3 runs 15 residues. V dropped 3 bases and J dropped 6 bases, with 18 bases sitting between them. From germline, CDR1 is MGHRA and CDR2 YSYEKL. This sample stems from a study of STAT5B mutations in CD4+ large granular lymphocyte leukemia. The V gene is TRBV4-1, the J gene TRBJ2-7; D is possibly TRBD2 (6 bases). The sequencing sample was made of PBMCs. This TCR was sampled from a man aged 65 to 79 with CD4+ T-cell large granular lymphocyte leukemia. The CDR3 DNA reads as TGCGCCAGCAGCCACCCCCTAGCGCAGGTATCCGAGCAGTACTTC. This translates into CASSHPLAQVSEQYF.